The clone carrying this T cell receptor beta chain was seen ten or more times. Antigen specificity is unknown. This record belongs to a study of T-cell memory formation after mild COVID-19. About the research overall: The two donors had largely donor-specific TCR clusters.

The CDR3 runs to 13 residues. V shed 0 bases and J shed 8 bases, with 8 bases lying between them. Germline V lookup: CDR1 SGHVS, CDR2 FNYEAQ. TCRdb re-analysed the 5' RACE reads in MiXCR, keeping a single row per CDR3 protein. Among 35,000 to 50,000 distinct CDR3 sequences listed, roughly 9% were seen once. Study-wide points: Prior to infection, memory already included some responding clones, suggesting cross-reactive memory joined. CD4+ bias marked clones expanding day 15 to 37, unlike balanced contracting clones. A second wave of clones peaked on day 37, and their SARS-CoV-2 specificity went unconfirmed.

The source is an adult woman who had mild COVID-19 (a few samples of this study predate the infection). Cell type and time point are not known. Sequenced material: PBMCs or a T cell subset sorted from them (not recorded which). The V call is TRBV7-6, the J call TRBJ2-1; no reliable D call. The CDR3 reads CASSLARSHEQFF. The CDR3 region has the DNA TGTGCCAGCAGCTTAGCGCGGTCCCATGAGCAGTTCTTC.